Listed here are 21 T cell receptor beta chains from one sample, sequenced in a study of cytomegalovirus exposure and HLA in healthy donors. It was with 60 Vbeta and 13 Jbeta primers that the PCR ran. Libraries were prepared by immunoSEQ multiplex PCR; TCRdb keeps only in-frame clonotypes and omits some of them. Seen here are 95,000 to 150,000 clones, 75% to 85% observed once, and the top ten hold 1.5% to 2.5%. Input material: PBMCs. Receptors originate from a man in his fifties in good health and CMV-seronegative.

The CDR3 DNA is TGTGCCAGCAGTCCGGACAGGGCCTACGAGCAGTACGTC. Amino acid sequence: CASSPDRAYEQYV. The chain carries TRBV28 and TRBJ2-7; TRBD1 matches at 8 bases. This CDR3 comprises 13 residues. With 5 bases clipped from V and 2 bases from J, the junction kept 2 bases outside the gene matches. Per the germline V gene, CDR1 is MDHEN and CDR2 is SYDVKM.

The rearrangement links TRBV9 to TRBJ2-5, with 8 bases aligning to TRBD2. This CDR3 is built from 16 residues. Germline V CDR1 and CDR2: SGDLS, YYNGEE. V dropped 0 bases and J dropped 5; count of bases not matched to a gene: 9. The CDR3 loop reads CASSVVGGAARETQYF. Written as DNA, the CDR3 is TGTGCCAGCAGCGTAGTCGGGGGGGCAGCGCGGGAGACCCAGTACTTC.

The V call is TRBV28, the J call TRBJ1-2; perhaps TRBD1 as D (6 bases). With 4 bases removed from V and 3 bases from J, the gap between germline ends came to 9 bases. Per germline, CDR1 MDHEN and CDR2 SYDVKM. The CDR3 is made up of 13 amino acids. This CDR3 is CASSSRTDYGYTF. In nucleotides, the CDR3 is TGTGCCAGCAGTTCCCGGACAGACTATGGCTACACCTTC.

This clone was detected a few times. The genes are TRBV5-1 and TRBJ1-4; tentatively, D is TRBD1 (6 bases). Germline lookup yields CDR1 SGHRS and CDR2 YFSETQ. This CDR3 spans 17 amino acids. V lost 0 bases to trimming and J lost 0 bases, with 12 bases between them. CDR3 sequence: CASSLGGQPATNEKLFF. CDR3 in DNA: TGCGCCAGCAGCTTGGGTGGACAGCCGGCAACTAATGAAAAACTGTTTTTT.

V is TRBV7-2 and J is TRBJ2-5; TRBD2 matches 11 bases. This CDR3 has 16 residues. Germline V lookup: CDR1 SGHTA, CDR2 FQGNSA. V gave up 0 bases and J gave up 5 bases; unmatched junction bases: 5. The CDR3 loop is CASSLAAASGGETQYF. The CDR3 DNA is TGTGCCAGCAGCTTAGCGGCAGCTAGCGGGGGGGAGACCCAGTACTTC.

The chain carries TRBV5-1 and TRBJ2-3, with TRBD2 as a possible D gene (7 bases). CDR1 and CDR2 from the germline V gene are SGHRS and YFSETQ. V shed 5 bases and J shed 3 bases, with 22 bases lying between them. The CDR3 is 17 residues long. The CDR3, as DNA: TGCGCCAGCAGAGGTGTCCGGGGGGCCGTACGGACAGATACGCAGTATTTT. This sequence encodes CASRGVRGAVRTDTQYF.

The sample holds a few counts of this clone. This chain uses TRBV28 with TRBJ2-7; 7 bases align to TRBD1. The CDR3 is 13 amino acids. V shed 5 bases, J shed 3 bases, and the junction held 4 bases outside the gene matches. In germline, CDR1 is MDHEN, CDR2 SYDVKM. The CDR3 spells CASSIRQGYEQYV. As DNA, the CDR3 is TGTGCCAGCAGTATCAGACAGGGCTACGAGCAGTACGTC.

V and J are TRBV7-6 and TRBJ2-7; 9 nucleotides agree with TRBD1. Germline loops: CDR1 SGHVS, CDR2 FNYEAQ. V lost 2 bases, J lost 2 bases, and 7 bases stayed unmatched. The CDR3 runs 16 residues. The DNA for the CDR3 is TGTGCCAGCAGCTTACTCGGACAGGGGCCTCCCTACGAGCAGTACTTC. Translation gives CASSLLGQGPPYEQYF.

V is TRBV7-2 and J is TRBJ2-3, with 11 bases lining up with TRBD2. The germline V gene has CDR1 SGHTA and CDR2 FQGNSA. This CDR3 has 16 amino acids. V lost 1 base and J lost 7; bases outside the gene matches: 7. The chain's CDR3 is CASSLVLAGGRNTQYF. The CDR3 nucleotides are TGTGCCAGCAGCTTAGTATTAGCGGGGGGGCGCAATACGCAGTATTTT.

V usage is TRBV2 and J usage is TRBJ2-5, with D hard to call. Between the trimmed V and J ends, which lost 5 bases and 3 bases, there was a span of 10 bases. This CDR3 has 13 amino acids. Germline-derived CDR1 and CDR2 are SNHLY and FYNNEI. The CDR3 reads CASSYDEEETQYF. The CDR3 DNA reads TGTGCCAGCAGTTATGACGAGGAAGAGACCCAGTACTTC.

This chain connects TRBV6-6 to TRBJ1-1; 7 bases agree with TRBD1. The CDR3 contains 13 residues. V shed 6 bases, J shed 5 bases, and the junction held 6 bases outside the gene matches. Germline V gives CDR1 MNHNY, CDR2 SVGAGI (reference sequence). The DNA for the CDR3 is TGTGCCAGCAGCTCCACAGGGGATACTGAAGCTTTCTTT. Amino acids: CASSSTGDTEAFF.

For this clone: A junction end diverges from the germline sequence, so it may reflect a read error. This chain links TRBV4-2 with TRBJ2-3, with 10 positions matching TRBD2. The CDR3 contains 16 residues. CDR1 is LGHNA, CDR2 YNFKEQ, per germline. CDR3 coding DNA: TGTGCCAGCAGCCCGCAGCGGGGGGGTAGCACAGATACGCAGTGTTTT. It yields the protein CASSPQRGGSTDTQCF.

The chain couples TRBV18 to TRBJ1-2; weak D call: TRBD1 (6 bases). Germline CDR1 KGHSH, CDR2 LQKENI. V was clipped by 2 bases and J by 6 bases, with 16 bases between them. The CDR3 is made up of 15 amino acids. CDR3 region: CASSPVLTGFDGYTF. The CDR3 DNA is TGTGCCAGCTCACCAGTCTTAACAGGGTTCGATGGCTACACCTTC. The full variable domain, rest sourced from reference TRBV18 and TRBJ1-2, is NAGVMQNPRHLVRRRGQEARLRCSPMKGHSHVYWYRQLPEEGLKFMVYLQKENIIDESGMPKERFSAEFPKEGPSILRIQQVVRGDSAAYFCASSPVLTGFDGYTFGSGTRLTVV.

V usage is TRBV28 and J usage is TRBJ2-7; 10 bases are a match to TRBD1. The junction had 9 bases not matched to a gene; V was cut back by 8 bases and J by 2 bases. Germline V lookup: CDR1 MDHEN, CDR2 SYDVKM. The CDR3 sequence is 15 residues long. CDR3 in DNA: TGTGCCAGCCGTACTGCGGGACAGGGGACCTACGAGCAGTACGTC. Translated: CASRTAGQGTYEQYV.

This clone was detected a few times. CDR3 sequence reads: CASSADGNQPQHF. For the CDR3, the DNA is TGTGCCAGCAGCGCCGACGGGAACCAGCCCCAGCATTTT. The chain carries TRBV7-9 and TRBJ1-5; no definite D call. The germline V and J ends were trimmed by 5 bases and 7 bases, with 12 bases remaining between them. This CDR3 contains 13 residues. Germline V gene data show CDR1 as SEHNR and CDR2 as FQNEAQ (reference sequence). Looking up the rest from reference TRBV7-9 and TRBJ1-5 gives the full variable domain: DTGVSQNPRHKITKRGQNVTFRCDPISEHNRLYWYRQTLGQGPEFLTYFQNEAQLEKSRLLSDRFSAERPKGSFSTLEIQRTEQGDSAMYLCASSADGNQPQHFGDGTRLSIL.

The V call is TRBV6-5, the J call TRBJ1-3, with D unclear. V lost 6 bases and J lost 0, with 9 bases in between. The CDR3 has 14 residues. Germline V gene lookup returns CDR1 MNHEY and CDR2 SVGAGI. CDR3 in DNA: TGTGCCAGCAGCCCACCAGGCTCTGGAAACACCATATATTTT. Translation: CASSPPGSGNTIYF.

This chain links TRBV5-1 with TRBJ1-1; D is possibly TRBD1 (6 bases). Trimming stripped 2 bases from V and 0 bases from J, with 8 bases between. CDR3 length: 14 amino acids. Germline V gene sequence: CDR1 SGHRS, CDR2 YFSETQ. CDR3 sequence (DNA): TGCGCCAGCAGCTTAGGGGACATGAACACTGAAGCTTTCTTT. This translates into CASSLGDMNTEAFF.

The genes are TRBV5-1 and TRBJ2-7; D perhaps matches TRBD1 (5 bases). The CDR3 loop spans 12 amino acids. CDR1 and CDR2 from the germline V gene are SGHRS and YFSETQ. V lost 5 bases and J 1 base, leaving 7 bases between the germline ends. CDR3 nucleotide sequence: TGCGCCAGCAGTGACAGTTCCTACGAGCAGTACTTC. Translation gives CASSDSSYEQYF.

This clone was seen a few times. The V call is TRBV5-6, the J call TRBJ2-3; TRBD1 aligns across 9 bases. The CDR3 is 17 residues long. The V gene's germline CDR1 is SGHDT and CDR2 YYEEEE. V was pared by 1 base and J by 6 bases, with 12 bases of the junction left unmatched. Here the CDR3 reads CASSLRSTGGILDTQYF. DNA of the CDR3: TGTGCCAGCAGCTTGAGGTCGACAGGGGGAATTTTGGATACGCAGTATTTT.

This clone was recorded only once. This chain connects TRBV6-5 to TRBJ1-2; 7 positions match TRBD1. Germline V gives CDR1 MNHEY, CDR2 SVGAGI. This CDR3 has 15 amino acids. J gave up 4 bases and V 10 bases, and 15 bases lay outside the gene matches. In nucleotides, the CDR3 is TGTGCCACCAAGCCCGGACAGGTGAACTTCTATGGCTACACCTTC. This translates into CATKPGQVNFYGYTF.

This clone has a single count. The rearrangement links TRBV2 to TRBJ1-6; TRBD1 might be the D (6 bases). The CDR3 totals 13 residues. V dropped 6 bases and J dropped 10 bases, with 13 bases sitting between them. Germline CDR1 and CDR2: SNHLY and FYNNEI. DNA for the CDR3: TGTGCCAGCAGAGGACAGACGGGCTCACCCCTCCACTTT. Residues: CASRGQTGSPLHF. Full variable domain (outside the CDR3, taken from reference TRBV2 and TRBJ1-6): EPEVTQTPSHQVTQMGQEVILRCVPISNHLYFYWYRQILGQKVEFLVSFYNNEISEKSEIFDDQFSVERPDGSNFTLKIRSTKLEDSAMYFCASRGQTGSPLHFGNGTRLTVT.